These 6 T cell receptor beta chains share one sample of origin, sequenced in a study of blood T cell repertoires in COVID-19. Repertoires were generated with immunoSEQ multiplex PCR, while TCRdb's copy carries only in-frame clones and drops some. The profile shows around 200,000 clones, roughly 80% of them singletons. Input material: peripheral blood. The receptors were sampled from a man over 45 with active or convalescent COVID-19.

There are a few counts of this clone. The genes are TRBV19 and TRBJ1-5, with D possibly matching TRBD1 (5 bases). The CDR3 loop spans 12 amino acids. V shed 9 bases and J shed 9 bases, with 15 bases lying between them. Germline lookup yields CDR1 LNHDA and CDR2 SQIVND (reference sequence). This CDR3 reads CASRQFLGPQHF. The CDR3 DNA is TGTGCCAGCCGACAGTTTCTAGGGCCCCAGCATTTT.

Comments on this clone: The same CDR3 can be traced to other DNA sequences in this sample. The rearrangement links TRBV15 to TRBJ1-6; 7 bases are shared with TRBD1. With 0 bases clipped from V and 6 bases from J, the junction kept 2 bases outside the gene matches. The CDR3 sequence is 15 residues long. Germline CDR1 is LNHNV and CDR2 is YYDKDF (reference sequence). The CDR3 DNA reads TGTGCCACCAGCAGAGACAGGGGGAGTAATTCACCCCTCCACTTT. Residues: CATSRDRGSNSPLHF.

The V and J genes are TRBV28 and TRBJ1-5; no clear D. V lost 2 bases and J 6 bases, leaving 11 bases between the germline ends. Germline CDR1 reads MDHEN; CDR2 reads SYDVKM. The CDR3 length is 14 residues. CDR3: CASSLPVGGQPQHF. CDR3 DNA sequence: TGTGCCAGCAGTTTACCGGTCGGAGGTCAGCCCCAGCATTTT.

This clone was seen only a few times. The chain combines TRBV4-1 with TRBJ1-4; the match to TRBD1 covers 7 bases. Germline CDR1 reads MGHRA; CDR2 reads YSYEKL. J gave up 7 bases and V 1 base, and 6 bases lay outside the gene matches. This CDR3 has 15 residues. The DNA for the CDR3 is TGCGCCAGCAGCCAAGGACAGGGAAAGGGTGAAAAACTGTTTTTT. Translated, it gives CASSQGQGKGEKLFF.

V gene TRBV21-1 combines with J gene TRBJ2-3; the DNA was not used to check the table's D call, TRBD1. TRBV21-1 is described as a pseudogene. This CDR3 region has 15 residues. The CDR3 loop is CAGYQQESGGDTQYF. The CDR3 nucleotides are TGTGCCGGTTACCAACAGGAATCTGGTGGGGATACGCAGTATTTT.

The chain uses TRBV5-1 and TRBJ2-2; no definite D call. The V gene lost 0 bases and the J gene lost 1 base, with 4 bases spanning the gap. This CDR3 is built from 14 residues. Germline V gene sequence: CDR1 SGHRS, CDR2 YFSETQ. This CDR3 is CASSLGVNTGELFF. The CDR3 region has the DNA TGCGCCAGCAGCTTGGGAGTGAACACCGGGGAGCTGTTTTTT.